Listed here are 3 T cell receptor beta chains from one sample, sequenced in a study of CD8 T cells in ankylosing spondylitis. TCRdb reprocessed the 5' RACE reads via MiXCR and lists one record per CDR3 protein. Altogether roughly 30,000 distinct CDR3 sequences are present, approximately 15% being singletons, with the ten largest covering approximately 35%. The sequenced sample consisted of blood. The receptors originated from a male donor with ankylosing spondylitis or in good health (not recorded which).

This clonotype was seen a handful of times. The rearrangement links TRBV12-3 or TRBV12-4 to TRBJ1-5, with a tentative D call TRBD1 (6 bases). CDR3 length: 13 residues. V gave up 3 bases and J gave up 6 bases, with 9 bases separating them. The CDR3 nucleotides read TGTGCCAGCAGTTTGGGGGGCCGTCAGCCCCAGCATTTT. Its protein product is CASSLGGRQPQHF.

This clonotype was observed a few times. This chain connects TRBV5-1 to TRBJ2-3; perhaps TRBD2 as D (6 bases). Trimming stripped 1 base from V and 5 bases from J, with 14 bases between. Looked up from germline, CDR1 is SGHRS and CDR2 is YFSETQ. This CDR3 contains 15 residues. Here the CDR3 DNA reads TGCGCCAGCAGCTTGTTACTAGCTGGTGAAGATACGCAGTATTTT. It yields the protein CASSLLLAGEDTQYF.

The J gene is TRBJ2-1, the V gene TRBV29-1, with a possible D match to TRBD2 (6 bases). CDR3 length: 13 residues. Germline V lookup: CDR1 SQVTM, CDR2 ANQGSEA. V lost 7 bases to trimming and J lost 6 bases, with 16 bases between them. As DNA, the CDR3 is TGCAGCGCCGATCGGCCCGGGGGCAATGAGCAGTTCTTC. It is translated as CSADRPGGNEQFF.